This T cell receptor beta chain originates from a study of blood T cell repertoires in COVID-19. Whole-study context: Nucleic acid was either cDNA or gDNA, and it came from T cells, B-cell-depleted T cells, or PBMCs.

Original data processing: Amplification of reference gene primers provided the estimated nucleated cell counts. Some clones are missing from TCRdb's copy, which holds only in-frame ones; the method was immunoSEQ multiplex PCR. V, J and clone size reflect that table, while D and trimming were determined from the DNA. Of about 190,000 clones listed, about 90% are singletons. This clonotype was sampled from a man aged 50 or older with acute or convalescent COVID-19. Sequences were obtained from peripheral blood.

CDR3 sequence: CASSYPWTSGAGKNIQYF. The DNA of the CDR3 is TGTGCCAGCAGTTACCCCTGGACGAGCGGGGCGGGCAAAAACATTCAGTACTTC. The V and J genes are TRBV6-2 or TRBV6-3 and TRBJ2-4; the match to TRBD2 covers 7 bases. V lost 2 bases and J lost 3; bases outside the gene matches: 13. Germline loops: CDR1 MNHEY, CDR2 SVGEGT. The CDR3 runs 18 residues.